Listed below are T cell receptor beta chains from one sample, sequenced in a study of blood T cell repertoires in COVID-19. Generated by immunoSEQ multiplex PCR, the TCRdb table keeps only in-frame clones and is missing some. Of 150,000 to 200,000 clones detected, around 87% appear once; the ten largest clones hold around 2.6%. Source material: peripheral blood. The source of these receptors is a man aged 35 to 55 with active or convalescent COVID-19. The CDR3 runs from the conserved cysteine through the conserved F or W. A D gene is named only where the DNA matches it firmly. Clone size is given for some rows only: seen once, a few or many times, or a class if the clone is expanded.

>TRBJ1-1|TRBV28|-|few
TGTGCCAGCACCCGTGATCGGGGGGGCACTGAAGCTTTCTTT
CASTRDRGGTEAFF
>TRBJ1-1|TRBV7-8|-|-
TGTGCCAGCAGCCCCGGACGGGGGGGCGGGATGAACACTGAAGCTTTCTTT
CASSPGRGGGMNTEAFF
>TRBJ2-7|TRBV19|TRBD1|-
TGTGCCAGTAGTATGGCAGGGGGCGACGAGCAGTACTTC
CASSMAGGDEQYF
>TRBJ2-7|TRBV7-6|TRBD1|-
TGTGCCAGCACCTTAGGGATAGGAGACAGGGACGAGCAGTACTTC
CASTLGIGDRDEQYF
>TRBJ2-3|TRBV28|TRBD2|-
TGTGCCAGCAGCCTAACCCGATCAGCGGGGGGCACAGATACGCAGTATTTT
CASSLTRSAGGTDTQYF
>TRBJ2-7|TRBV4-1|-|-
TGCGCCAGCAGCCACGTTTTACAGGCCCCCAGGACCTACGAGCAGTACTTC
CASSHVLQAPRTYEQYF
>TRBJ1-1|TRBV7-9|TRBD1|-
TGTGCCAGCAGCTTAGTAGGGACAGGGCGGAACACTGAAGCTTTCTTT
CASSLVGTGRNTEAFF
>TRBJ1-2|TRBV2|-|-
TGTGCCAGCAGGCCTGGTGAGACTTATGGCTACACCTTC
CASRPGETYGYTF
>TRBJ2-1|TRBV6-5|-|once
TGTGCCAGCAGTTACTCTGCGAACAATGAGCAGTTCTTC
CASSYSANNEQFF
>TRBJ1-1|TRBV28|-|-
TGTGCCAGCAGTAAACAATTCATGAACACTGAAGCTTTCTTT
CASSKQFMNTEAFF
>TRBJ1-5|TRBV6-1|TRBD1|-
TGTGCCAGCAGTGATCTACAGGGGGCGCGTAGCAATCAGCCCCAGCATTTT
CASSDLQGARSNQPQHF
>TRBJ1-2|TRBV10-3|TRBD1|-
TGTGCCATCAGTGACCGGACAGGGTTTGGCTACACCTTC
CAISDRTGFGYTF
>TRBJ1-2|TRBV6-6|-|-
TGTGCCAGCAGTTACTCGAGGGAGGGCTACACCTTC
CASSYSREGYTF
>TRBJ1-2|TRBV2|-|-
TGTGCCAGCAGTGAAAGGGGCTATGGCTACACCTTC
CASSERGYGYTF
>TRBJ2-1|TRBV7-2|-|-
TGTGCCAGCAGTTTCGGCCCTTCGGGTGAGCAGTTCTTC
CASSFGPSGEQFF
>TRBJ1-4|TRBV4-1|-|once
TGCGCCAGCAGCCAAGTGCTGGGAGGTGAAAAACTGTTTTTT
CASSQVLGGEKLFF
>TRBJ1-4|TRBV7-2|-|-
TGTGCCAGCAGCCCGGTAATCTCGGAAAAACTGTTTTTT
CASSPVISEKLFF
>TRBJ1-1|TRBV4-1|-|-
TGCGCCAGCAGCCAACCCCGGGGTGTGAACACTGAAGCTTTCTTT
CASSQPRGVNTEAFF
>TRBJ2-7|TRBV10-3|-|-
TGTGCCATCAGTGAGTCGAACAGGGTTTACGAGCAGTACTTC
CAISESNRVYEQYF
>TRBJ2-5|TRBV6-5|-|-
TGTGCCAGCAGTTACCTCAGGGGCGCCCAAGAGACCCAGTACTTC
CASSYLRGAQETQYF
>TRBJ1-4|TRBV6-2/TRBV6-3|TRBD1|-
TGTGCCAGCAGTCGCTGGACAGGGAGAGAAAAACTGTTTTTT
CASSRWTGREKLFF
>TRBJ2-1|TRBV6-5|-|few
TGTGCCAGCACGGCAGGGAGGCACAATGAGCAGTTCTTC
CASTAGRHNEQFF
>TRBJ2-7|TRBV11-2|TRBD1|-
TGTGCCAGCAGCGGGGACAGGGAGAGCTCCTACGAGCAGTACTTC
CASSGDRESSYEQYF
>TRBJ1-1|TRBV2|-|few
TGTGCCAGCAGTGATCCCGGGACATCGAACACTGAAGCTTTCTTT
CASSDPGTSNTEAFF
>TRBJ1-6|TRBV30|-|once
TGTGCCTGGAGGGCCGTCGAGCCGACGGGTTCACCCCTCCACTTT
CAWRAVEPTGSPLHF
>TRBJ2-7|TRBV2|-|-
TGTGCCAGCAGTGAATTAGAAGGGGGGGAAAAGGGCGAGCAGTACTTC
CASSELEGGEKGEQYF
>TRBJ2-3|TRBV4-3|-|-
TGCGCCAGCAGCCAAAGAGGGAGAAGCACAGATACGCAGTATTTT
CASSQRGRSTDTQYF
>TRBJ1-2|TRBV5-1|-|-
TGCGCCAGCAGCTTGGCGGGGGTTGGGGATGGCTACACCTTC
CASSLAGVGDGYTF
>TRBJ2-3|TRBV11-3|TRBD1|-
TGTGCCAGCAGCTTAGGATGGACAGGGTCTGTGACAGATACGCAGTATTTT
CASSLGWTGSVTDTQYF
>TRBJ1-2|TRBV6-6|TRBD1|-
TGTGCCAGCAGTTACACCGGACAGGGGAATGGCTACACCTTC
CASSYTGQGNGYTF
>TRBJ2-7|TRBV6-2/TRBV6-3|-|-
TGTGCCAGCAGCATTCTTAGCTACGAGCAGTACTTC
CASSILSYEQYF
>TRBJ2-4|TRBV10-2|-|-
TGCGCCAGCAGAGAACCTCGGACAGAGAAAAACATTCAGTACTTC
CASREPRTEKNIQYF
>TRBJ1-6|TRBV6-1|TRBD1|-
TGTGCCAGCAGTGTTTGGCAGGGGGCAGAGGGTAGTTCACCCCTCCACTTT
CASSVWQGAEGSSPLHF
>TRBJ1-2|TRBV2|-|-
TGTGCCAGCAGCCGGGAGAACTATGGCTACACCTTC
CASSRENYGYTF
>TRBJ1-1|TRBV5-4|TRBD1|-
TGTGCCAGCAGCGTGGGACAGCTCATGAACACTGAAGCTTTCTTT
CASSVGQLMNTEAFF
>TRBJ1-6|TRBV25-1|-|-
TGTGCCAGCAGTGAGGCTAATTCACCCCTCCACTTT
CASSEANSPLHF
>TRBJ1-1|TRBV3-1/TRBV3-2|-|once
TGTGCCAGCAGCCAAGCGGGAGGACGGACGAAGGCTTTCTTT
CASSQAGGRTKAFF
>TRBJ2-6|TRBV27|TRBD2|once
TGTGCCAGCAGTTTCCTCGGGGTAGCGGGGGCCCCTGAGGCCAACGTCCTGACTTTC
CASSFLGVAGAPEANVLTF
>TRBJ1-1|TRBV6-2/TRBV6-3|TRBD1|once
TGTGCCAGCAGCAGACCCGGGGACAGGGGGCGCTCTGTGGTTGAGGCTTTCTTT
CASSRPGDRGRSVVEAFF
>TRBJ2-7|TRBV7-9|TRBD1|-
TGTGCCAGCAGCTCACCCGGGACAGGGGCTTACGAGCAGTACTTC
CASSSPGTGAYEQYF
>TRBJ1-5|TRBV10-3|-|-
TGTGCCATCAGTGCGGGGGATAGCAATCAGCCCCAGCATTTT
CAISAGDSNQPQHF
>TRBJ1-2|TRBV27|TRBD1|-
TGTGCCAGCAGTTTATTTCCCTCGGCAGGGGGTTTTGGCTACACCTTC
CASSLFPSAGGFGYTF
>TRBJ1-1|TRBV27|-|-
TGTGCCAGCAGGGGACCGCCGGGGACAACTGAAGCTTTCTTT
CASRGPPGTTEAFF
>TRBJ2-7|TRBV27|TRBD1|-
TGTGCCAGCAGTGGGGGACAGCTCTACGAGCAGTACTTC
CASSGGQLYEQYF
>TRBJ2-3|TRBV2|TRBD1|many
TGTGCCAGCAGTGAAGGGGACAGGGGGTCAGATACGCAGTATTTT
CASSEGDRGSDTQYF
>TRBJ2-7|TRBV28|-|-
TGTGCCAGCACCATAGGGGCGGGGGAGCAGTACTTC
CASTIGAGEQYF
>TRBJ1-3|TRBV5-4|-|-
TGTGCCAGCAGTCAGGGGCCCAACTCTGGAAACACCATATATTTT
CASSQGPNSGNTIYF
>TRBJ1-5|TRBV6-5|TRBD1|-
TGTGCCAGCAGTTCCGAGGGACAGGGAAAGGATCAGCCCCAGCATTTT
CASSSEGQGKDQPQHF
>TRBJ1-4|TRBV30|TRBD1|once
TGTGCCTGGAGTACCGGACAGGTCGGGGAAAAACTGTTTTTT
CAWSTGQVGEKLFF
>TRBJ2-4|TRBV24-1|TRBD2|-
TGTGCCACCAGTGAGGCGGGGGGAGCCAAAAACATTCAGTACTTC
CATSEAGGAKNIQYF
>TRBJ2-3|TRBV5-4|-|once
TGTGCCAGCAAAAATTCCGGGACTCTCACAGATACGCAGTATTTT
CASKNSGTLTDTQYF